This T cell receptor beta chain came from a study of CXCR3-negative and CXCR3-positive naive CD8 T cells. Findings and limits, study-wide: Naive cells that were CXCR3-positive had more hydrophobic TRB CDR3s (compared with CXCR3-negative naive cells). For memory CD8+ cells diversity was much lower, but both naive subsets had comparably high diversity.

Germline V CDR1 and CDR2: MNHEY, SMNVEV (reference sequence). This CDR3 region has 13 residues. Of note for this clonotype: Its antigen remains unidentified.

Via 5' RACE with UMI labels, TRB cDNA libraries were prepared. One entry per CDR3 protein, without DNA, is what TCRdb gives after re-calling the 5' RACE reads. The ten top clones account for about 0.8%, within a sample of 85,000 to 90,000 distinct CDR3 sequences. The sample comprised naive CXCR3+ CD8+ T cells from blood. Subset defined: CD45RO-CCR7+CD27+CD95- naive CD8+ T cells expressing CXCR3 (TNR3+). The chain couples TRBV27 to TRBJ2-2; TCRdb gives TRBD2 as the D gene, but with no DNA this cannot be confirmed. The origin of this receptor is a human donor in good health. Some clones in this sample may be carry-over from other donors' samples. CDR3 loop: CASSRGTTGELFF.